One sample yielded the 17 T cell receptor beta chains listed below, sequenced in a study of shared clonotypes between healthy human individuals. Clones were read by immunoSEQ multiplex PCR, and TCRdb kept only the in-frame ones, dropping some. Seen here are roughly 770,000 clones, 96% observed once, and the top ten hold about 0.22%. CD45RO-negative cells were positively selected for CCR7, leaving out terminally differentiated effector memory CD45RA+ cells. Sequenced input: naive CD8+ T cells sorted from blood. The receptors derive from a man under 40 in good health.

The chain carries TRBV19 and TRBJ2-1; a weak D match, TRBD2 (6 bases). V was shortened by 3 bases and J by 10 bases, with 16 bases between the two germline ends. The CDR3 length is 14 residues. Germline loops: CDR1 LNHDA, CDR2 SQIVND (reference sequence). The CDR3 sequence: CASSMRPSVIEQFF. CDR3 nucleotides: TGTGCCAGTAGTATGCGTCCTAGCGTGATCGAGCAGTTCTTC.

The CDR3 DNA follows: TGTGCCAGCAGCTCCGGGAACCCCGGGACCCAGTACTTC. This sequence encodes CASSSGNPGTQYF. V is TRBV7-2 and J is TRBJ2-5; D may be TRBD2 (5 bases). V gave up 4 bases and J gave up 7 bases, with 13 bases separating them. Germline-derived CDR1 and CDR2 are SGHTA and FQGNSA. CDR3 length equals 13 residues.

This CDR3 reads CASSLVPASGKETQYF. The CDR3, as DNA: TGTGCCAGCAGCTTAGTTCCTGCTAGCGGGAAGGAGACCCAGTACTTC. The chain employs TRBV7-9 and TRBJ2-5; 9 bases match TRBD2. With 1 base clipped from V and 5 bases from J, the junction kept 8 bases outside the gene matches. This CDR3 has 16 amino acids. In germline, CDR1 is SEHNR, CDR2 FQNEAQ (reference sequence).

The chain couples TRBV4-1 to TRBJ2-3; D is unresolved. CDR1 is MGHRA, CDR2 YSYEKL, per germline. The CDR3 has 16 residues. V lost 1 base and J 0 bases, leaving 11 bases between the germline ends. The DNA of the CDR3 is TGCGCCAGCAGCCAAGTCGCGGAGCCTAGCACAGATACGCAGTATTTT. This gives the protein CASSQVAEPSTDTQYF.

The CDR3, as DNA: TGCGCCAGCAGTCCCGAGGCAGAGCAGTTCTTC. Translation gives CASSPEAEQFF. This sequence joins TRBV23-1 and TRBJ2-1; no firm D call. TRBV23-1 is recorded as an ORF, its role being uncertain. Trimming shortened V by 4 bases and J by 10 bases, and 8 bases separated the two germline ends. This CDR3 is built from 11 residues.

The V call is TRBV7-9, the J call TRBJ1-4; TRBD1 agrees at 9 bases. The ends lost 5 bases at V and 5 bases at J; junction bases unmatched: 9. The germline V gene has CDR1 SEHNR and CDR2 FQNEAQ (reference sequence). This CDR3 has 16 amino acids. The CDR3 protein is CASSQSPGQGNEKLFF. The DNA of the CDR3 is TGTGCCAGCAGCCAGAGCCCCGGACAGGGGAATGAAAAACTGTTTTTT. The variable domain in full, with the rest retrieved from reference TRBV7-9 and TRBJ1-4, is DTGVSQNPRHKITKRGQNVTFRCDPISEHNRLYWYRQTLGQGPEFLTYFQNEAQLEKSRLLSDRFSAERPKGSFSTLEIQRTEQGDSAMYLCASSQSPGQGNEKLFFGSGTQLSVL.

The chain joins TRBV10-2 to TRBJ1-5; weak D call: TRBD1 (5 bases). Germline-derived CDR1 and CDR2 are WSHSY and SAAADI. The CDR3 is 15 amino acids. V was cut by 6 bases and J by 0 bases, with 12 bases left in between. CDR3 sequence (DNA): TGCGCCAGCAGGGGGACGGTGAATAGCAATCAGCCCCAGCATTTT. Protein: CASRGTVNSNQPQHF.

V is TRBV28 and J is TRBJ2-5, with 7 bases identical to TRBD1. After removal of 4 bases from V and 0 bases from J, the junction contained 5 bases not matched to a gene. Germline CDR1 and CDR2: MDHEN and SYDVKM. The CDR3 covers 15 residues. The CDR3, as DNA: TGTGCCAGCAGTTCGGGACAGACCCACCAAGAGACCCAGTACTTC. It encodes CASSSGQTHQETQYF.

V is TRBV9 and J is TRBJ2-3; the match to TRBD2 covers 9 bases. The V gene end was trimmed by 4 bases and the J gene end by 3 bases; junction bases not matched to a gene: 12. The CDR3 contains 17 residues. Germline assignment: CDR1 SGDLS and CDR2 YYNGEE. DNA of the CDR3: TGTGCCAGCAGCCTGCCGTTAGCGGGAGACCAAACAGATACGCAGTATTTT. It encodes CASSLPLAGDQTDTQYF.

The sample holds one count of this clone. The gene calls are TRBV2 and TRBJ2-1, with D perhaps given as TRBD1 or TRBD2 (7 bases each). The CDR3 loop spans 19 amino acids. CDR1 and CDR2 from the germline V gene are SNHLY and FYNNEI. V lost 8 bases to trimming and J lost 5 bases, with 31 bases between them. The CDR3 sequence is CASFLRRDSAGDLDNEQFF. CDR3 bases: TGTGCCAGCTTCCTCAGAAGGGACAGTGCGGGGGACTTGGACAATGAGCAGTTCTTC.

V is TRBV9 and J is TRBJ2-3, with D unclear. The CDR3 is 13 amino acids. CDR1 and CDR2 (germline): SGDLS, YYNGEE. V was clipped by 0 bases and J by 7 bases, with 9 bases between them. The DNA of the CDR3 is TGTGCCAGCAGCGTAGACGGTGCGAATACGCAGTATTTT. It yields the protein CASSVDGANTQYF.

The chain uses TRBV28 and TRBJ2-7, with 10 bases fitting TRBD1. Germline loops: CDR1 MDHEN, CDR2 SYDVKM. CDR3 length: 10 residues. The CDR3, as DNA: TGTCAGGGACAGGGGTTCGAGCAGTACTTC. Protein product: CQGQGFEQYF. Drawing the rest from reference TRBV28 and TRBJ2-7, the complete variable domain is DVKVTQSSRYLVKRTGEKVFLECVQDMDHENMFWYRQDPGLGLRLIYFSYDVKMKEKGDIPEGYSVSREKKERFSLILESASTNQTSMYLCQGQGFEQYFGPGTRLTVT.

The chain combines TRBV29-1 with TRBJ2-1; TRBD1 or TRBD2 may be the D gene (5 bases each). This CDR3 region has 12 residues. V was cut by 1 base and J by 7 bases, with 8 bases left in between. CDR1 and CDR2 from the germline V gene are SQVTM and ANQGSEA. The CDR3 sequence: CSVEGDRNEQFF. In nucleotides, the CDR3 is TGCAGCGTTGAAGGGGACCGAAATGAGCAGTTCTTC.

The CDR3 nucleotides are TGTGCCAGCTCCGACTCGGGGGGAGGCACCGGGGAGCTGTTTTTT. Its translation is CASSDSGGGTGELFF. This chain uses TRBV11-3 with TRBJ2-2; 7 nucleotides agree with TRBD2. The CDR3 loop spans 15 amino acids. V shed 8 bases and J 4 bases; nucleotides not matched to a gene: 10. Germline assignment: CDR1 SGHNT and CDR2 YENEEA.

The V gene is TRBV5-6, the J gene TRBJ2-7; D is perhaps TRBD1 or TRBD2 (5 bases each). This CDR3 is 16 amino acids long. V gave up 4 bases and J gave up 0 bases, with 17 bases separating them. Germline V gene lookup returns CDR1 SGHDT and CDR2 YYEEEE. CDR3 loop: CASSKRSDTRSYEQYF. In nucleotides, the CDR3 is TGTGCCAGCAGCAAGCGGTCGGACACCCGCTCCTACGAGCAGTACTTC. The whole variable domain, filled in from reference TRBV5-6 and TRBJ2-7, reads DAGVTQSPTHLIKTRGQQVTLRCSPKSGHDTVSWYQQALGQGPQFIFQYYEEEERQRGNFPDRFSGHQFPNYSSELNVNALLLGDSALYLCASSKRSDTRSYEQYFGPGTRLTVT.

This CDR3 is CASSLESWGQGTGELFF. The CDR3, as DNA: TGCGCCAGCAGCTTGGAAAGTTGGGGGCAGGGCACCGGGGAGCTGTTTTTT. V is TRBV5-1 and J is TRBJ2-2; weak D call: TRBD1 (6 bases). Trimming took 0 bases from V and 4 from J, leaving 16 bases between them. The CDR3 is 17 residues long. CDR1 SGHRS and CDR2 YFSETQ come from the germline V gene.

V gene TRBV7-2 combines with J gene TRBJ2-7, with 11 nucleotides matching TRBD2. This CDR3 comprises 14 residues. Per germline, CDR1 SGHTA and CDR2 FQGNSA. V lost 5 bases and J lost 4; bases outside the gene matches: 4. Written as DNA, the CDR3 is TGTGCCAGCAGCGCAGGGACTAGCGGTTACGAGCAGTACTTC. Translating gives CASSAGTSGYEQYF.